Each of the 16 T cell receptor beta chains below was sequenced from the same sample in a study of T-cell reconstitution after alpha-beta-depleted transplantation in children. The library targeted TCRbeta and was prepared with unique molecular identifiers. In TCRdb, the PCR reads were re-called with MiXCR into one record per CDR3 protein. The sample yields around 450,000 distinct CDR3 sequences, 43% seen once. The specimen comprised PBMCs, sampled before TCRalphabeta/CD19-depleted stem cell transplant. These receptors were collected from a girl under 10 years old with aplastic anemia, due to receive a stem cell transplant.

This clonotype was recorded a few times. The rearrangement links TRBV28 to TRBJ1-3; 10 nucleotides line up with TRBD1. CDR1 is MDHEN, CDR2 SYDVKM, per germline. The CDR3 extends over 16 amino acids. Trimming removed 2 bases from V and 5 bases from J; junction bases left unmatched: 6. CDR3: CASSLGTGEVRNTIYF. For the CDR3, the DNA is TGTGCCAGCAGTTTAGGGACAGGGGAAGTAAGAAACACCATATATTTT. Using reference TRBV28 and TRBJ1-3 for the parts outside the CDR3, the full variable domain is DVKVTQSSRYLVKRTGEKVFLECVQDMDHENMFWYRQDPGLGLRLIYFSYDVKMKEKGDIPEGYSVSREKKERFSLILESASTNQTSMYLCASSLGTGEVRNTIYFGEGSWLTVV.

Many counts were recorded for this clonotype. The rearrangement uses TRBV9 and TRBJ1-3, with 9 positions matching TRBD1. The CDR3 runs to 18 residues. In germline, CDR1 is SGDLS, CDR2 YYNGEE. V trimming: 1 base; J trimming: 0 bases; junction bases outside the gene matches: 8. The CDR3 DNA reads TGTGCCAGCAGCGTAATGGGGGGACAGGGCCTCTCTGGAAACACCATATATTTT. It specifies CASSVMGGQGLSGNTIYF.

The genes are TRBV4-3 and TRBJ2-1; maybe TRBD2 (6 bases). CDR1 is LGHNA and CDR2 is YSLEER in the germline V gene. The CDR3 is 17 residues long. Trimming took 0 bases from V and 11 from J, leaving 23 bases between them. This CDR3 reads CASSQDAPPGVLNQQFF. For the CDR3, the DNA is TGCGCCAGCAGCCAAGATGCTCCCCCGGGAGTTCTGAATCAGCAGTTCTTC.

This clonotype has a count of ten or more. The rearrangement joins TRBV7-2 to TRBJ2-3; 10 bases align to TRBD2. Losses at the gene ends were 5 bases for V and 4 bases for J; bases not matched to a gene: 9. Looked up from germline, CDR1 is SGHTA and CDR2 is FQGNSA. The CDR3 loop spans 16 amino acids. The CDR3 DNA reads TGTGCCAGCAGCCGCCCTGGCGGACTAGCGGCAGATACGCAGTATTTT. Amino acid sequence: CASSRPGGLAADTQYF.

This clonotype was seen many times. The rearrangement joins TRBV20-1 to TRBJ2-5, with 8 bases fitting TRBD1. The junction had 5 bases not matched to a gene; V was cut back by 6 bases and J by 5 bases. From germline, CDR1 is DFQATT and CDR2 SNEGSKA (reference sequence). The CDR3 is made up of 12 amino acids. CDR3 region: CSARQGKETQYF. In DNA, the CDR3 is TGCAGTGCGCGACAGGGGAAGGAGACCCAGTACTTC.

CDR3 sequence (DNA): TGTGCCAGCAGCGGTAGCGGGGGGGCGATCTACAATGAGCAGTTCTTC. Encoded protein: CASSGSGGAIYNEQFF. V is TRBV7-8 and J is TRBJ2-1, with 11 bases that match TRBD2. The germline V gene encodes CDR1 SGHVS and CDR2 FQNEAQ. The J segment lost 3 bases and the V segment lost 5 bases, leaving 6 bases of the junction unmatched. The CDR3 contains 16 residues.

CDR3 amino acids: CSARVPDDYGYTF. Written as DNA, the CDR3 is TGCAGTGCTAGAGTACCAGACGACTATGGCTACACCTTC. V gene TRBV20-1 combines with J gene TRBJ1-2; D not resolved. Germline CDR1 reads DFQATT; CDR2 reads SNEGSKA (reference sequence). This CDR3 spans 13 amino acids. V was pared by 1 base and J by 3 bases, with 9 bases between.

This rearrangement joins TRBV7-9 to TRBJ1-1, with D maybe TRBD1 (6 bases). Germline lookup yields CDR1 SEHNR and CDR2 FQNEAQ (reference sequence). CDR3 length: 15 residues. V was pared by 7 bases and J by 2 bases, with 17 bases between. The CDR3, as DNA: TGTGCCAGCATGGGGGCAAGGGGGGCAAACACTGAAGCTTTCTTT. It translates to CASMGARGANTEAFF. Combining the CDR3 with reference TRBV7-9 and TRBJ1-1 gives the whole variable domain DTGVSQNPRHKITKRGQNVTFRCDPISEHNRLYWYRQTLGQGPEFLTYFQNEAQLEKSRLLSDRFSAERPKGSFSTLEIQRTEQGDSAMYLCASMGARGANTEAFFGQGTRLTVV.

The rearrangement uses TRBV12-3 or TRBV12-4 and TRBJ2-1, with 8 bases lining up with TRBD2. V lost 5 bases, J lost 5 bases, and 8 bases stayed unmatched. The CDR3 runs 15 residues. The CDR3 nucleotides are TGTGCCAGCAGTCTAACTAGCGGTCCAAACAATGAGCAGTTCTTC. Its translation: CASSLTSGPNNEQFF.

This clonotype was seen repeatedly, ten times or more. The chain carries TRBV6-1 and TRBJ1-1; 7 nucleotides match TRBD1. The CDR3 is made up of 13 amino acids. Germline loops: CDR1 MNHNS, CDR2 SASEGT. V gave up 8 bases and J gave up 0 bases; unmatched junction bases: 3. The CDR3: CASRGQMNTEAFF. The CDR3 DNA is TGTGCCAGCCGGGGACAGATGAACACTGAAGCTTTCTTT.

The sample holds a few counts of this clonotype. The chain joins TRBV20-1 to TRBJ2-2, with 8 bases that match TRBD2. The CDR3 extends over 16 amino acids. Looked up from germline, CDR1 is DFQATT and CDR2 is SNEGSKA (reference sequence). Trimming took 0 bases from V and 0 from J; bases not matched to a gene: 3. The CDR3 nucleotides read TGCAGTGCTAGAGAGCAGACTAGCGCGAACACCGGGGAGCTGTTTTTT. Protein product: CSAREQTSANTGELFF.

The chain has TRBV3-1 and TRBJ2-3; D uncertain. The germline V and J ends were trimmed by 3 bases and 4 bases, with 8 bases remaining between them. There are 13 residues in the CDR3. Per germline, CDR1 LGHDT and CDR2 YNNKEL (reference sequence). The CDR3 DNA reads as TGTGCCAGCAGCCAGTTAACCGCAGATACGCAGTATTTT. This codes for CASSQLTADTQYF.

In DNA form, the CDR3 reads TGCAGTGCCTCCAGACTAGACACTGAAGCTTTCTTT. Residues: CSASRLDTEAFF. V gene TRBV20-1 combines with J gene TRBJ1-1; D uncertain. Germline loops: CDR1 DFQATT, CDR2 SNEGSKA (reference sequence). V gave up 6 bases and J gave up 3 bases, with 11 bases separating them. The CDR3 covers 12 residues.

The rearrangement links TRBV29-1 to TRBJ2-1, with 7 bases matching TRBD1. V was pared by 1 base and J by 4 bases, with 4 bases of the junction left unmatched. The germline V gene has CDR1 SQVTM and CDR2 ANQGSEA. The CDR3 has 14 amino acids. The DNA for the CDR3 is TGCAGCGTTGAAGGACCGGGACAGTACAATGAGCAGTTCTTC. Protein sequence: CSVEGPGQYNEQFF.

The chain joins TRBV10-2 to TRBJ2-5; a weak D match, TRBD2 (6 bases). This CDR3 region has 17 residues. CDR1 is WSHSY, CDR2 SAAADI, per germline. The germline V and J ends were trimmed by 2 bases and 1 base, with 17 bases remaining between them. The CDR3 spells CASSEPLREALQETQYF. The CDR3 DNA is TGCGCCAGCAGTGAGCCCCTCAGGGAGGCTCTCCAAGAGACCCAGTACTTC.

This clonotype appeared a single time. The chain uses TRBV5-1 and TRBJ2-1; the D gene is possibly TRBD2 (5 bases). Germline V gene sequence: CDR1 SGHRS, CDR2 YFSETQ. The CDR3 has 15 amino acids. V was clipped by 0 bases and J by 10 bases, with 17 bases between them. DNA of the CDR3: TGCGCCAGCAGCTTGGTACTATCTGTCGGGGAGGAGCAGTTCTTC. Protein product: CASSLVLSVGEEQFF.